This T cell receptor beta chain was documented in a study of follicular helper T cells after annual influenza vaccination. Study at large: After each seasonal flu vaccination, blood came on days 0, 7 and 28.

Germline V gene lookup returns CDR1 MDHEN and CDR2 SYDVKM. The V and J ends lost 7 bases and 8 bases respectively, with 15 bases between them. This CDR3 is 12 amino acids long. Study-level findings and limits: Productive TCRB sequences came from only roughly 10-23% of cells.

As concerns this clone: Antigen unknown.

The time point: 2014-2015 season, 7 days after vaccination. Donors with HIV/AIDS, active malignancy, immunomodulators or active illness were excluded. Cells are cTfh (non-naive CD4+CXCR5+PD-1+), split by ICOS and CD38 into double-positive or double-negative. Only in-frame clones appear in the TCRdb table, and some are missing; sequencing was by immunoSEQ multiplex PCR. Here the sample spans 8,500 to 9,000 clones, roughly 80% being singletons. This TCR derives from an adult who received the influenza vaccine. The chain is built from TRBV28 and TRBJ2-7; possibly TRBD2 for D (5 bases). Source: CXCR5+ CD38- circulating T follicular helper cells from blood, taken 7 days after influenza vaccination. Indicated subset: circulating Tfh, non-naive CD4+CXCR5+PD-1+ (ICOS+CD38+ or ICOS-CD38-). CDR3 protein: CASTGVGRKQYF. In DNA, the CDR3 is TGTGCCAGCACGGGCGTTGGGAGAAAGCAGTACTTC.